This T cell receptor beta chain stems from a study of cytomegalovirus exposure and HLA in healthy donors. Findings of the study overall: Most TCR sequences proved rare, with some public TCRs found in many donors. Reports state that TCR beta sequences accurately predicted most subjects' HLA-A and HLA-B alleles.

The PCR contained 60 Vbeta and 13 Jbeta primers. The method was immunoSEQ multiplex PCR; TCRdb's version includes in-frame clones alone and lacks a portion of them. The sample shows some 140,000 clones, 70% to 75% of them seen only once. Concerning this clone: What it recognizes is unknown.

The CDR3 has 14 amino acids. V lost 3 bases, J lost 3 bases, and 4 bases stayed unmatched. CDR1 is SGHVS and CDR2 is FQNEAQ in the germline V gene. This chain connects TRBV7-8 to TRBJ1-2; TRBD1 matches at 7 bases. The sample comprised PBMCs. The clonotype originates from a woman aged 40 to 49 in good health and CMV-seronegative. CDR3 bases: TGTGCCAGCAGCTTCGCCGGGACAGACTATGGCTACACCTTC. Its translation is CASSFAGTDYGYTF.